This TCR beta chain originates from a study of cytomegalovirus exposure and HLA in healthy donors. Findings of the study overall: According to a subsequent analysis, TCR clusters from the first cohort were inclined to appear together in the roughly 110 validation repertoires. Across donors, most TCRs were seen rarely, yet some public ones were widespread. Listed as cytomegalovirus-associated were 150 or so TCR beta chains.

The donors were part of the validation cohort, which consisted of approximately 110 subjects and was separate from the first cohort of roughly 620 subjects. Repertoires were generated with immunoSEQ multiplex PCR, while TCRdb's copy carries only in-frame clones and drops some. The repertoire consists of some 45,000 clones, with over 85% occurring once and the leading ten covering roughly 7.1%. Note on this clone: The antigen is undetermined.

V lost 6 bases and J 6 bases, leaving 18 bases between the germline ends. The germline gives CDR1 KGHSH, CDR2 LQKENI. This CDR3 is 15 amino acids long. The sample was PBMCs. J is TRBJ2-1 and V is TRBV18, with a tentative D call TRBD2 (6 bases). This clonotype was sampled from a woman aged 18-29 years in good health and CMV-seropositive. The CDR3 loop is CASSDGRTRGNEQFF. CDR3 coding DNA: TGTGCCAGCTCTGACGGCAGGACGCGGGGCAATGAGCAGTTCTTC.